The rows below give T cell receptor beta chains drawn from one sample of a study of human T cells and chemical hapten exposure. One entry per CDR3 protein results from TCRdb running MiXCR on the RACE reads. This sample has tens of thousands of distinct CDR3 sequences, with 9% to 10% found just once. This material consisted of whole blood, taken in connection with sensitization to the hapten diphenylcyclopropenone (DPC). Receptors were obtained from a woman aged 40-49 years with alopecia areata. Some clones in this sample may be carry-over from other donors' samples. Both conserved end residues are part of each CDR3. A D gene is named only where the DNA matches it firmly. Clone size is shown for a subset of rows, as once, few, many or a class of expanded clone.

>TRBJ2-5|.|.|TRBV29-1
CSVEPIKQETQYF
>TRBJ2-5|.|few|TRBV27
CASSLTTHRGETQYF
>TRBJ2-3|.|few|TRBV5-8
CAIIGGSPDTQYF
>TRBJ1-6|.|few|TRBV6-6
CASSYLAYNSPLHF
>TRBJ1-5|.|.|TRBV27
CASSPISGINQPQHF
>TRBJ2-1|.|.|TRBV13
CASSFNEVVYNEQFF
>TRBJ2-1|.|.|TRBV19
CASSIGSAYNEQFF
>TRBJ1-2|.|.|TRBV20-1
CSAIDKRGYGYTF
>TRBJ2-5|.|many|TRBV28
CASLNGTPDTGRAQYF
>TRBJ2-7|.|.|TRBV7-2
CASSLIGIEQYF
>TRBJ2-7|.|many|TRBV9
CASSVEPSSYEQYF
>TRBJ2-1|.|large|TRBV6-2/TRBV6-3
CASSYEGLGNNEQFF
>TRBJ1-2|.|.|TRBV12-3/TRBV12-4
CASRSRGNSANYGYTF
>TRBJ2-2|TRBD1|many|TRBV28
CASRGQANTGELFF
>TRBJ1-6|.|many|TRBV20-1
CSARDQRHLSNSPLHF
>TRBJ1-5|TRBD1|many|TRBV20-1
CSAPTGGGNQPQHF
>TRBJ2-1|.|.|TRBV2
CASSDRRRNEQFF
>TRBJ2-3|TRBD2|few|TRBV20-1
CSARDLAGGPDTQYF
>TRBJ1-2|.|many|TRBV12-3/TRBV12-4
CASSYTLGGYGYTF
>TRBJ1-1|.|.|TRBV7-9
CASSLATGMNTEAFF
>TRBJ2-7|TRBD2|many|TRBV2
CASSEGSGGPYEQYF
>TRBJ1-2|.|.|TRBV5-4
CASSLGTNYYGYTF
>TRBJ2-1|.|many|TRBV2
CASSLTSGGRNEQFF
>TRBJ1-1|.|.|TRBV10-3
CAISEIAGLAFF
>TRBJ1-4|TRBD1|.|TRBV30
CAWSRTGGYEKLFF
>TRBJ1-2|.|many|TRBV18
CASSPPTVNYGYTF
>TRBJ2-5|TRBD1|.|TRBV28
CASRRQGRETQYF
>TRBJ2-5|TRBD1|.|TRBV3-1
CASSQAPTGGQETQYF
>TRBJ1-5|.|few|TRBV20-1
CSVWEQHNQPQHF